This entry lists 8 T cell receptor beta chains sequenced from one sample in a study of tumor and adjacent non-tumor tissue in lung cancer. The template was RNA from unsorted bulk tissue. More than 3 cm separated this lung sample from the edge of the tumor. TCRbeta libraries were built with three rounds of nested PCR, modified from ARM-PCR. TCRdb reanalysed the multiplex PCR reads using MiXCR and keeps one entry per CDR3 protein. The data show 98,000 or so distinct CDR3 sequences, roughly 80% seen once. The source material was distant non-tumor lung tissue. Every receptor here comes from a man between 60 and 70 years old with small cell lung cancer.

This clonotype was found many times. The chain recombines TRBV5-4 with TRBJ2-3, with TRBD1 matching 7 bases. Germline CDR1 SGHNT, CDR2 YYREEE (reference sequence). The CDR3 has 14 amino acids. The V gene end was trimmed by 2 bases and the J gene end by 8 bases; junction bases not matched to a gene: 8. CDR3 sequence: CASSLDRAAGTQYF. The CDR3 DNA is TGTGCCAGCAGCTTAGACAGGGCAGCAGGTACGCAGTATTTT.

This clonotype was counted a few times. One base away lies a much larger clone, so this may be a sequencing read error. The chain joins TRBV6-4 to TRBJ2-3; the D gene is possibly TRBD2 (5 bases). The germline V gene has CDR1 MRHNA and CDR2 SNTAGT. CDR3 length: 15 residues. Trimming took off 3 bases at V and 0 bases at J, with 10 bases between the two ends. Here the CDR3 reads CASSEVSVSTDTQYF. DNA for the CDR3: TGTGCCAGCAGTGAAGTTAGCGTGAGCACAGATACGCAGTATTTT.

Worth noting for this clonotype: Germline is not matched at one junction end, which may reflect a read error. The gene calls are TRBV6-1 and TRBJ2-1; the D is unclear. CDR3 length equals 13 residues. The germline V gene has CDR1 MNHNS and CDR2 SASEGT. CDR3 region: CATQQSSYNEQLF. DNA of the CDR3: TGTGCCACCCAACAGAGCTCCTACAATGAGCAACTCTTC.

The chain has TRBV20-1 and TRBJ2-3; no firm D call. The V gene lost 1 base and the J gene lost 0 bases, with 8 bases spanning the gap. The CDR3 is made up of 14 amino acids. Germline V gene data show CDR1 as DFQATT and CDR2 as SNEGSKA (reference sequence). The CDR3 loop reads CSARVRSSTDTQYF. CDR3 DNA sequence: TGCAGTGCTAGAGTTCGGAGCAGCACAGATACGCAGTATTTT.

Note on this clonotype: Because the CDR3 is missing its conserved closing phenylalanine or tryptophan, this is likely a read error. The gene calls are TRBV5-1 and TRBJ2-1, with D unresolved. The germline V gene encodes CDR1 SGHRS and CDR2 YFSETQ. V gave up 0 bases and J gave up 0 bases, with 10 bases separating them. This CDR3 contains 16 residues. CDR3 coding DNA: TGCGCCAGCAGCTTGGAGCAGCCAAGCTCCTACAATGAGCAGTTCCTC. The encoded protein is CASSLEQPSSYNEQFL.

The chain links TRBV5-6 to TRBJ1-5; 9 positions match TRBD1. Germline V gives CDR1 SGHDT, CDR2 YYEEEE. The CDR3 consists of 14 residues. The chain's CDR3 is CTGSLGDRDQPQHF. The DNA for the CDR3 is TGTACCGGCAGCTTGGGGGACAGGGATCAGCCCCAGCATTTT.

On this clonotype: No conserved phenylalanine or tryptophan ends this CDR3, so it is likely a read error. The chain is built from TRBV7-9 and TRBJ1-2; 8 nucleotides line up with TRBD1. This CDR3 spans 14 amino acids. Germline assignment: CDR1 SEHNR and CDR2 FQNEAQ (reference sequence). The V and J ends lost 5 bases and 7 bases, in that order; junction bases with no gene match: 9. CDR3: CASSPQGADCGYTL. In DNA, the CDR3 is TGTGCCAGCAGCCCCCAGGGGGCTGACTGTGGCTACACCCTC.

For this clonotype: The CDR3 does not close with the conserved phenylalanine or tryptophan, likely indicating a read error. The chain is built from TRBV11-2 and TRBJ2-5, with TRBD2 matching over 12 bases. The junction had 12 bases not matched to a gene; V was cut back by 8 bases and J by 5 bases. This CDR3 spans 16 amino acids. Looked up from germline, CDR1 is SGHAT and CDR2 is FQNNGV. CDR3 residues: CASGSLVLAGGETQYY. CDR3 sequence (DNA): TGTGCCAGCGGCTCCCTGGTACTAGCGGGAGGTGAGACCCAGTACTAC.